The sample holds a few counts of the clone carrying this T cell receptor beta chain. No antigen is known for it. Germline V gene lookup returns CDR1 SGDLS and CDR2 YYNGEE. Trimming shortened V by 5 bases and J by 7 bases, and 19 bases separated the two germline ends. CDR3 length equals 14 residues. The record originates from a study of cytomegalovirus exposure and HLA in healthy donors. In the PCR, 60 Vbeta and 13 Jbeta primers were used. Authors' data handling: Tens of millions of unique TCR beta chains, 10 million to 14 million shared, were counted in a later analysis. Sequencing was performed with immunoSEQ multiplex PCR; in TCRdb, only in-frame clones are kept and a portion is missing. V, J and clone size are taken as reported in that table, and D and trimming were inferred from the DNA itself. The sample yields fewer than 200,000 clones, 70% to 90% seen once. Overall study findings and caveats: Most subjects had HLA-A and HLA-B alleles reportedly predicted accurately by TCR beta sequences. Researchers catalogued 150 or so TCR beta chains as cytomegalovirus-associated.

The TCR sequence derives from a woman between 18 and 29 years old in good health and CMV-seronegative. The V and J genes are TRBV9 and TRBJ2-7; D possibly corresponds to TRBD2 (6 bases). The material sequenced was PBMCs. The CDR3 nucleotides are TGTGCCAGCAGGTCCCATCTCAGGGCGGGGGAGCAGTACTTC. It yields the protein CASRSHLRAGEQYF.